The next 4 T cell receptor beta chains were all read from a single sample in a study of T cell repertoires in cytomegalovirus infection. No antigens are known for them. TCRdb passed the reads through MiXCR, listing each CDR3 protein once. This sample carries about 350,000 distinct CDR3 sequences, roughly a third of them seen once, and the ten largest clones take approximately 15%. The source material was cultured PBMCs, sampled from culture after CMV antigen stimulation. The receptor source for this set is a human donor in good health (CMV status not recorded). Some clones in this sample may be carry-over from other donors' samples.

This clonotype came up many times. The J gene is TRBJ2-7, the V gene TRBV7-2; D tentatively fits TRBD1 or TRBD2 (6 bases each). Germline V gives CDR1 SGHTA, CDR2 FQGNSA. The CDR3 runs 15 residues. V lost 5 bases to trimming and J lost 2 bases, with 16 bases between them. CDR3 sequence (DNA): TGTGCCAGCAGCCCCCGCGGGACAAGCACCTACGAGCAGTACTTC. It codes for CASSPRGTSTYEQYF.

The chain joins TRBV19 to TRBJ2-1, with 11 bases fitting TRBD2. The ends lost 1 base at V and 9 bases at J; junction bases unmatched: 5. Germline values: CDR1 LNHDA, CDR2 SQIVND (reference sequence). This CDR3 comprises 15 residues. The CDR3 DNA is TGTGCCAGTAGTATAGGACTAGCGGGATGGGGTGAGCAGTTCTTC. Its protein product is CASSIGLAGWGEQFF.

This clonotype occurred many times. This chain connects TRBV7-2 to TRBJ1-2, with 10 bases lining up with TRBD1. Germline loops: CDR1 SGHTA, CDR2 FQGNSA. Unmatched junction bases numbered 7, after V lost 1 base and J lost 8 bases. There are 15 residues in the CDR3. The CDR3 loop reads CASSLDGTGAQGYTF. In nucleotides, the CDR3 is TGTGCCAGCAGCTTAGATGGGACAGGGGCTCAAGGCTACACCTTC. The full variable domain, with the rest looked up from reference TRBV7-2 and TRBJ1-2, is GAGVSQSPSNKVTEKGKDVELRCDPISGHTALYWYRQSLGQGLEFLIYFQGNSAPDKSGLPSDRFSAERTGGSVSTLTIQRTQQEDSAVYLCASSLDGTGAQGYTFGSGTRLTVV.

V and J are TRBV27 and TRBJ2-4, with 10 bases that match TRBD1. The CDR3 has 15 amino acids. Germline V gene sequence: CDR1 MNHEY, CDR2 SMNVEV (reference sequence). V dropped 6 bases and J dropped 6; count of bases not matched to a gene: 8. This chain's CDR3 is CASRFDRGLGNIQYF. CDR3 nucleotide sequence: TGTGCCAGCAGATTTGACAGGGGGCTAGGAAACATTCAGTACTTC.